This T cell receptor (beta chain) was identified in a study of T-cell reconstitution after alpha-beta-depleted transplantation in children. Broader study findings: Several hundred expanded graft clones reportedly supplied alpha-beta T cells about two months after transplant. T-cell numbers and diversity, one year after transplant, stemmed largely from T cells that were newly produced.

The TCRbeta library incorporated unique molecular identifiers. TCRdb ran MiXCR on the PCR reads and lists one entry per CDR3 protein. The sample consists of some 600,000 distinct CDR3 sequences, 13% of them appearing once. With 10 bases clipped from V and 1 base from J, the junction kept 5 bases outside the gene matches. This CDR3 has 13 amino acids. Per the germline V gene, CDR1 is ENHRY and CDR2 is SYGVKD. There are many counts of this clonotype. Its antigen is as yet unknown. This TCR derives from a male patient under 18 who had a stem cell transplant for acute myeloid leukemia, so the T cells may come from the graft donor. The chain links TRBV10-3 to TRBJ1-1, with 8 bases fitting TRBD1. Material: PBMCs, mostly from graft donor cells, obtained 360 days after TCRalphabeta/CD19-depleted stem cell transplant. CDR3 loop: CANQQGGNTEAFF. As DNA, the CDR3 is TGTGCCAACCAACAGGGGGGGAACACTGAAGCTTTCTTT.